This section outlines one TCR beta chain sequence together with its context. Its binding antigen is unknown. Nothing much larger sits one base from this clone, and base qualities are not available. In the prospective study, participants were roughly 18 to 90 years old, resided in 24 geographic areas of the United States, and were enrolled through a virtual design. To assign participants to cohorts, the prospective study relied on clinical history that participants themselves reported in a screening survey and a study questionnaire. Mobile phlebotomists in the prospective study collected whole blood, serum and a nasopharyngeal or oropharyngeal swab from every participant. Additional blood draws and questionnaires over an approximately two-month period could optionally be provided by prospective study participants. Blood samples from the prospective study were shipped frozen or at room temperature prior to DNA extraction.

The immunoSEQ Assay, a bias-controlled multiplex PCR, was used to amplify TCRbeta CDR3 regions from genomic DNA. The original methods were these. The number of nucleated cells in each sample was estimated by amplification of reference gene primers within the assay. To quantify the absolute abundance of each unique TCRbeta CDR3 rearrangement, sequence reads were collapsed and filtered. For each sample, productive Simpson clonality was calculated by taking the square root of Simpson's diversity index across productive rearrangements. Drawn from immuneACCESS, this table holds only the in-frame rearrangements with V and J called that TCRdb kept. Clones are partly lost; checked studies trace under half to an unresolved V gene and leave the rest unexplained. Clonal size and the V and J genes are those of that table, whereas D and trimming came from the DNA. This sample lists over 250,000 clones; around 80% were detected once. Over 4% of the sample comes from the top ten.

The data derive from a study of blood T cell repertoires in COVID-19 (dated by TCRdb to about 2020). Regarding the study in general: Samples from collaborators originated in the United States, Italy and Spain and spanned both the acute and convalescent phases of COVID-19. The prospective study material was composed of cDNA or gDNA derived from T cells, B-cell-depleted T cells, or PBMCs. Subjects who had been exposed to COVID-19, were actively infected with it, or had recovered from it provided the deeply sampled blood TCRbeta repertoires that made up the dataset. A freely available public database, intended as a resource for researchers studying the immune response to SARS-CoV-2, is where the repertoires were released. Samples came from the ongoing ImmuneRACE study (first 160 participants) plus 1,254 subjects from 6 global collaborators. Sample metadata almost always included a de-identified subject ID, COVID-19 status, age in years and sex. HLA class I and class II types, where available, came from metadata supplied by the sample provider rather than from assay-based typing. What the authors observed across the whole study: The amount of clinical and demographic metadata varied by source and participant and was provided uncurated.

At the junction V is shortened by 1 base and J by 5 bases, with 14 bases in between. From a lookup of the germline V gene (reference sequence), CDR1 and CDR2 are SEHNR and FQNEAQ. Spanning cysteine to phenylalanine, the CDR3 consists of 16 amino acids. The sequence is cut down to CDR3 DNA, 48 bases in frame from base 1. The sequence came from a man aged 25 to 40 with acute COVID-19. The rearrangement combines TRBV7-9 with TRBJ2-2, with the D gene not confidently named. Sequenced sample: PBMCs or T cells enriched from blood (not recorded which). The nucleotide sequence reads TGTGCCAGCAGCTTAGTTTCCCCCCTAGGTACCGGGGAGCTGTTTTTT. It translates to CASSLVSPLGTGELFF.